Shown below are 25 T cell receptor beta chains from a single sample sequenced in a study of T cell responses to AZD1222 COVID-19 vaccine. Produced via immunoSEQ multiplex PCR; TCRdb's table is partial and in-frame only. Among roughly 180,000 clones listed, approximately 92% were seen once. Source: peripheral blood, taken 28 days after the second dose of the MenACWY control vaccine. The receptors come from an adult who received the MenACWY meningococcal vaccine as a control.

V usage is TRBV7-2 and J usage is TRBJ1-1; the D is unclear. This CDR3 spans 15 amino acids. Germline values: CDR1 SGHTA, CDR2 FQGNSA. Trimming cost V 0 bases and J 10 bases, with 18 bases left between them. Here the CDR3 reads CASSLALRGSGRAFF. The CDR3 DNA reads as TGTGCCAGCAGCTTAGCGCTGAGAGGGAGCGGCCGAGCTTTCTTT.

The chain joins TRBV4-2 to TRBJ2-5; a weak D match, TRBD2 (7 bases). Germline V lookup: CDR1 LGHNA, CDR2 YNFKEQ. The ends were cut back, 4 bases at V and 1 base at J, with 16 bases in the middle. This CDR3 has 16 amino acids. Written as DNA, the CDR3 is TGTGCCAGCAGCCCCTCGGGGGGCCCCCTCCAAGAGACCCAGTACTTC. Its protein is CASSPSGGPLQETQYF.

The genes are TRBV5-1 and TRBJ2-2; possibly TRBD1 or TRBD2 for D (6 bases each). CDR1 and CDR2 (germline): SGHRS, YFSETQ. This CDR3 is 15 amino acids long. Trimming left V 3 bases short and J 6 bases short, with 15 bases between. CDR3 sequence reads: CASSSGAGGSGELFF. DNA of the CDR3: TGCGCCAGCAGCTCGGGGGCGGGCGGATCCGGGGAGCTGTTTTTT.

The rearrangement uses TRBV2 and TRBJ1-2; 9 nucleotides match TRBD1. The CDR3 runs to 13 residues. The ends lost 4 bases at V and 3 bases at J; junction bases unmatched: 0. Germline values: CDR1 SNHLY, CDR2 FYNNEI. The CDR3 nucleotides are TGTGCCAGCAGTGGGACAGGGGACTATGGCTACACCTTC. This gives the protein CASSGTGDYGYTF.

V usage is TRBV30 and J usage is TRBJ2-7, with 7 bases identical to TRBD1. The ends lost 3 bases at V and 6 bases at J; junction bases unmatched: 11. Germline CDR1 is GTSNPN and CDR2 is SVGIG (reference sequence). The CDR3 sequence is 14 residues long. CDR3 bases: TGTGCCTGGAGCTGGATCGGGACAGCTATCGAGCAGTACTTC. Translated: CAWSWIGTAIEQYF.

The genes are TRBV9 and TRBJ1-3; D is possibly TRBD1 (6 bases). The CDR3 is made up of 17 amino acids. Trimming took 0 bases from V and 0 from J, leaving 13 bases between them. Looked up from germline, CDR1 is SGDLS and CDR2 is YYNGEE. CDR3 loop: CASSVGWDTHSGNTIYF. For the CDR3, the DNA is TGTGCCAGCAGCGTAGGGTGGGACACCCACTCTGGAAACACCATATATTTT. The complete variable domain, with remaining parts taken from reference TRBV9 and TRBJ1-3, reads DSGVTQTPKHLITATGQRVTLRCSPRSGDLSVYWYQQSLDQGLQFLIQYYNGEERAKGNILERFSAQQFPDLHSELNLSSLELGDSALYFCASSVGWDTHSGNTIYFGEGSWLTVV.

The chain recombines TRBV6-2 or TRBV6-3 with TRBJ2-7, with D uncertain. The ends were cut back, 4 bases at V and 4 bases at J, with 8 bases in the middle. The CDR3 has 12 amino acids. Germline loops: CDR1 MNHEY, CDR2 SVGEGT. The CDR3 nucleotides are TGTGCCAGCAGTTTTACCCCGTACGAGCAGTACTTC. It specifies CASSFTPYEQYF.

The J gene is TRBJ1-2, the V gene TRBV7-2; 12 positions agree with TRBD1. The CDR3 is 17 amino acids. CDR1 and CDR2 from the germline V gene are SGHTA and FQGNSA. The V segment lost 6 bases and the J segment 4 bases; nucleotides outside the gene matches: 12. CDR3 sequence (DNA): TGTGCCAGCAGTCTTGAGGGGGGACAGGGGGCCGGCTATGGCTACACCTTC. Translation gives CASSLEGGQGAGYGYTF.

The chain joins TRBV9 to TRBJ1-1; 9 nucleotides align to TRBD1. Germline CDR1 reads SGDLS; CDR2 reads YYNGEE. This CDR3 is 15 amino acids long. Germline trimming cut 4 bases from V and 4 bases from J; bases unmatched to any gene: 8. CDR3 loop: CASSFTGGPGTEAFF. CDR3 DNA sequence: TGTGCCAGCAGCTTCACAGGGGGCCCGGGCACTGAAGCTTTCTTT.

The rearrangement links TRBV7-3 to TRBJ1-1; D uncertain. V lost 2 bases to trimming and J lost 6 bases, with 13 bases between them. The CDR3 spans 14 residues. Germline CDR1 SGHTA, CDR2 FQGTGA. The CDR3 loop is CASSLSGSYAEAFF. CDR3 nucleotide sequence: TGTGCCAGCAGCTTATCGGGCAGTTATGCTGAAGCTTTCTTT.

The chain links TRBV19 to TRBJ1-1; D call uncertain. CDR3 length: 15 residues. Germline V lookup: CDR1 LNHDA, CDR2 SQIVND (reference sequence). V was shortened by 3 bases and J by 0 bases, with 11 bases between the two germline ends. CDR3 in amino acids: CASSMTRRMNTEAFF. In nucleotides, the CDR3 is TGTGCCAGTAGTATGACCCGGCGGATGAACACTGAAGCTTTCTTT.

The CDR3 coding sequence is TGTGCCAGTAGTATCGGACAGGGCAGGTCTGGAAACACCATATATTTT. Encoded protein: CASSIGQGRSGNTIYF. The rearrangement links TRBV19 to TRBJ1-3; 8 nucleotides agree with TRBD1. V shed 3 bases and J 1 base; nucleotides not matched to a gene: 5. Germline lookup yields CDR1 LNHDA and CDR2 SQIVND (reference sequence). CDR3 size: 16 residues.

V and J are TRBV27 and TRBJ1-2; D is unclear. The CDR3 runs to 16 residues. From germline, CDR1 is MNHEY and CDR2 SMNVEV (reference sequence). The V and J ends lost 6 bases and 3 bases respectively, with 20 bases between them. This chain's CDR3 is CASSSIIGGGDYGYTF. The CDR3 coding sequence is TGTGCCAGCAGCTCAATCATTGGCGGCGGAGACTATGGCTACACCTTC.

The chain links TRBV30 to TRBJ1-2; D is possibly TRBD1 (6 bases). V lost 0 bases and J 4 bases, leaving 9 bases between the germline ends. This CDR3 contains 13 residues. Germline CDR1 and CDR2: GTSNPN and SVGIG (reference sequence). The CDR3 region is CAWSVDRLYGYTF. The CDR3 DNA is TGTGCCTGGAGTGTCGACAGGCTCTATGGCTACACCTTC.

The J gene is TRBJ1-4, the V gene TRBV10-3, with D hard to call. The CDR3 consists of 15 residues. V lost 5 bases and J lost 0, with 10 bases in between. Per germline, CDR1 ENHRY and CDR2 SYGVKD. CDR3 in DNA: TGTGCCATCAGTCCCTCACAGCCAACTAATGAAAAACTGTTTTTT. Amino acids: CAISPSQPTNEKLFF.

The chain joins TRBV19 to TRBJ1-2, with a possible D match to TRBD1 (5 bases). Looked up from germline, CDR1 is LNHDA and CDR2 is SQIVND (reference sequence). V gave up 4 bases and J gave up 5 bases, with 11 bases separating them. This CDR3 has 13 amino acids. This chain's CDR3 is CASSRAGPYGYTF. Here the CDR3 DNA reads TGTGCCAGTAGTAGGGCAGGGCCGTATGGCTACACCTTC.

This chain connects TRBV30 to TRBJ1-2; no definite D call. The CDR3 is 14 amino acids. Looked up from germline, CDR1 is GTSNPN and CDR2 is SVGIG (reference sequence). V shed 0 bases and J shed 6 bases, with 14 bases lying between them. CDR3 in amino acids: CAWSVGRLYNGYTF. In nucleotides, the CDR3 is TGTGCCTGGAGTGTTGGCCGCCTCTATAATGGCTACACCTTC.

The rearrangement joins TRBV5-1 to TRBJ2-1, with 7 bases identical to TRBD2. The CDR3 is 15 residues long. The J segment lost 6 bases and the V segment lost 0 bases, leaving 6 bases of the junction unmatched. The germline gives CDR1 SGHRS, CDR2 YFSETQ. CDR3 residues: CASSLARSGVNEQFF. The CDR3 DNA follows: TGCGCCAGCAGCTTGGCCAGGAGCGGGGTCAATGAGCAGTTCTTC.

The J gene is TRBJ1-5, the V gene TRBV6-5, with a tentative D call TRBD1 (5 bases). Germline V gene sequence: CDR1 MNHEY, CDR2 SVGAGI. CDR3 length equals 14 residues. Trimming pared 5 bases from V and 4 bases from J, leaving 12 bases between. CDR3: CASSRDGRNQPQHF. The CDR3 coding sequence is TGTGCCAGCAGTAGGGACGGACGGAATCAGCCCCAGCATTTT.

With respect to this clone: One junction end disagrees with the germline gene, perhaps due to a read error. The rearrangement uses TRBV10-3 and TRBJ2-7, with D possibly matching TRBD2 (5 bases). From germline, CDR1 is ENHRY and CDR2 SYGVKD. The CDR3 sequence is 15 residues long. The CDR3 loop is CAISQSVGSTYEQYF. In DNA form, the CDR3 reads TGTGCCATCAGTCAGTCCGTGGGGAGCACCTACGAGCAGTACTTC.

The J gene is TRBJ1-6, the V gene TRBV7-9, with D perhaps matching TRBD1 (5 bases). V lost 3 bases and J 9 bases, leaving 21 bases between the germline ends. Germline V gene lookup returns CDR1 SEHNR and CDR2 FQNEAQ (reference sequence). The CDR3 is 17 amino acids. CDR3 coding DNA: TGTGCCAGCAGCTTCCCCGGGCCCGAGGGGCTTGGTTCACCCCTCCACTTT. Protein sequence: CASSFPGPEGLGSPLHF.

J is TRBJ1-5 and V is TRBV21-1. TRBV21-1 is noted as a pseudogene. This CDR3 is built from 15 residues. DNA of the CDR3: TGTGCCAGCAGGGGGGTGGGATATAGCAATCAGCCCCAGCATTTT. It specifies CASRGVGYSNQPQHF.

The chain links TRBV28 to TRBJ1-2; 8 nucleotides match TRBD1. The CDR3 has 14 amino acids. Losses at the gene ends were 10 bases for V and 5 bases for J; bases not matched to a gene: 12. Germline V gene data show CDR1 as MDHEN and CDR2 as SYDVKM. The CDR3 here is CAIRKTGEQYGYTF. The CDR3, as DNA: TGTGCCATCAGGAAGACAGGGGAGCAATATGGCTACACCTTC.

Notes on this clone: At one end, the junction sequence differs from germline, possibly due to a read error. This chain joins TRBV6-5 and TRBJ1-5; TRBD1 is a possible D gene (6 bases). The CDR3 covers 15 residues. Germline loops: CDR1 MNHEY, CDR2 SVGAGI. CDR3 loop: CASSLTTGSNQPQHF. CDR3 in DNA: TGTGCCAGCAGTCTAACGACAGGTAGCAACCAGCCCCAGCATTTT.

This rearrangement joins TRBV3-1 (or the pseudogene TRBV3-2) to TRBJ1-1, with D maybe TRBD1 (5 bases). Germline V gene lookup returns CDR1 LGHDT and CDR2 YNNKEL (reference sequence). V shed 4 bases and J shed 2 bases, with 11 bases lying between them. The CDR3 has 14 residues. The CDR3 nucleotides read TGTGCCAGCAGCCCTATCGGACACAACACTGAAGCTTTCTTT. This codes for CASSPIGHNTEAFF.